These T cell receptor beta chains were read from a single sample in a study of OX40 agonist ivuxolimab in advanced cancers. Sequencing used immunoSEQ multiplex PCR; TCRdb keeps in-frame clones, though not all of them. In the table there are approximately 49,000 clones, 80% to 90% of which are singletons. The material was CD4+ or CD8+ T cells sorted from blood, obtained in a trial of the OX40 agonist ivuxolimab. Every receptor here comes from an adult with an advanced solid tumor such as melanoma, head and neck, liver or kidney cancer. Each CDR3 is given with its conserved first and last residue. Each record gives: CDR3 length, clone size, V gene, D gene, J gene, CDR3 DNA, CDR3 protein. A D gene is named only where the DNA matches it firmly. Some rows have no size entry. The others give once, few or many, or a class for an expanded clone.

15	.	TRBV5-1	.	TRBJ2-1	TGCGCCAGCAGCTTTGGGGGGGCATCCTACAATGAGCAGTTCTTC	CASSFGGASYNEQFF
15	.	TRBV19	TRBD2	TRBJ2-2	TGTGCCAGTAGTATTTTAGCGGGAGTAAGCGGGGAGCTGTTTTTT	CASSILAGVSGELFF
15	once	TRBV5-1	TRBD1	TRBJ1-3	TGCGCCAGCAGCCCAGGGGGGGGAGCTGGAAACACCATATATTTT	CASSPGGGAGNTIYF
16	.	TRBV19	TRBD2	TRBJ2-2	TGTGCCAGTAGTCCTCGGACTAGGATAAGCACCGGGGAGCTGTTTTTT	CASSPRTRISTGELFF
15	.	TRBV15	.	TRBJ2-3	TGTGCCACCAGCACTCCAAGGGACAGCACAGATACGCAGTATTTT	CATSTPRDSTDTQYF
16	.	TRBV7-6	.	TRBJ2-1	TGTGCCAGCAGCTTGCGAGCGGGCAGTTGGTACAATGAGCAGTTCTTC	CASSLRAGSWYNEQFF
17	.	TRBV23-1	TRBD1	TRBJ2-5	TGCGCCAGCAGTCCAACCCGGGACAGGGCGAGGGTAGAGACCCAGTACTTC	CASSPTRDRARVETQYF
16	.	TRBV4-1	TRBD1	TRBJ1-5	TGCGCCAGCAGCCAACTCTTTCAGGGGGGGGTAGAGGCCCAGCATTTT	CASSQLFQGGVEAQHF
17	.	TRBV12-5	.	TRBJ2-2	TGTGCTAGTGGTTTGCTATGGGGGCTAGCTACCACCGGGGAGCTGTTTTTT	CASGLLWGLATTGELFF
15	.	TRBV6-1	TRBD2	TRBJ2-3	TGTGCCAGCAGTGCTCTAGCGGGAGCCACAGATACGCAGTATTTT	CASSALAGATDTQYF
15	.	TRBV28	.	TRBJ1-4	TGTGCCAGCAGTTTGAGGTGGGGACGGAAAGAAAAACTGTTTTTT	CASSLRWGRKEKLFF
12	.	TRBV7-2	.	TRBJ2-7	TGTGCCAGCGAGGGGGTCGGGTACGAGCAGTACTTC	CASEGVGYEQYF
13	once	TRBV28	.	TRBJ1-5	TGTGCCAGCAGACAGTATAGCAATCAGCCCCAGCATTTT	CASRQYSNQPQHF